This T cell receptor (beta chain) emerged from a study of blood T cell repertoires in COVID-19. The overall study: COVID-19 samples, acute and convalescent, were from the United States, Italy and Spain. In each case, the material was cDNA or gDNA derived from T cells, B-cell-depleted T cells, or PBMCs.

With 1 base removed from V and 8 bases from J, the gap between germline ends came to 17 bases. Germline loops: CDR1 SGHTA, CDR2 FQGNSA. The length of the CDR3 is 16 residues. Original processing notes: From reference gene primer amplification, estimates of nucleated cell counts were derived. Clones were read by immunoSEQ multiplex PCR, and TCRdb kept only the in-frame ones, dropping some. Clonal size and the V and J genes are those of that table, whereas D and trimming came from the DNA. The table has 150,000 to 200,000 clones, roughly 86% seen once. Sequencing used peripheral blood. This receptor was taken from an elderly woman in a cohort sampled during active or convalescent COVID-19. The chain has TRBV7-2 and TRBJ1-4; perhaps TRBD1 as D (6 bases). The CDR3 DNA reads as TGTGCCAGCAGCTTAGGAGGGGGTGGTGGTTTAGAAAAACTGTTTTTT. This encodes CASSLGGGGGLEKLFF.